The next 27 T cell receptor beta chains were all read from a single sample in a study of control samples from healthy donors and cancer patients. The repertoire was sequenced with immunoSEQ multiplex PCR; TCRdb's copy has only in-frame clones and lacks some. The table has approximately 110,000 clones, over 75% seen once; the top ten hold under 4.5%. Sequencing was done on a sample of blood. The receptors here all came from a human donor in good health. The donor label of this sample is uncertain.

The CDR3 coding sequence is TGTGCCAGCAGCTTAGACAGATTGAACACTGAAGCTTTCTTT. Its protein is CASSLDRLNTEAFF. The chain recombines TRBV5-4 with TRBJ1-1, with D possibly being TRBD1 (5 bases). The germline V gene has CDR1 SGHNT and CDR2 YYREEE (reference sequence). The CDR3 sequence is 14 residues long. V was shortened by 2 bases and J by 0 bases, with 8 bases between the two germline ends.

The chain combines TRBV29-1 with TRBJ1-1, with 10 bases fitting TRBD1. The CDR3 covers 13 residues. Trimming cost V 6 bases and J 6 bases; bases outside gene matches: 7. The germline gives CDR1 SQVTM, CDR2 ANQGSEA. The CDR3 sequence: CSVRQGANAEAFF. The CDR3 DNA reads TGCAGCGTCAGACAGGGGGCTAATGCTGAAGCTTTCTTT. Looking up the rest from reference TRBV29-1 and TRBJ1-1 gives the full variable domain: SAVISQKPSRDICQRGTSLTIQCQVDSQVTMMFWYRQQPGQSLTLIATANQGSEATYESGFVIDKFPISRPNLTFSTLTVSNMSPEDSSIYLCSVRQGANAEAFFGQGTRLTVV.

The chain couples TRBV21-1 to TRBJ2-1. TRBV21-1 is shown as a pseudogene. The CDR3 runs 10 residues. The CDR3 bases are TGTGCCAAAGGTATGGCCATGGAGTTCTTC. It translates to CAKGMAMEFF.

The V and J genes are TRBV2 and TRBJ1-1, with D unresolved. The CDR3 covers 13 residues. V was cut by 6 bases and J by 5 bases, with 13 bases left in between. Germline CDR1 SNHLY, CDR2 FYNNEI. The CDR3 DNA reads as TGTGCCAGCAGCGACCCCGGAGGGACTGAAGCTTTCTTT. This sequence encodes CASSDPGGTEAFF.

This clone has only one observation. The chain uses TRBV6-6 and TRBJ1-5; 7 nucleotides agree with TRBD1. The V segment lost 4 bases and the J segment 7 bases; nucleotides outside the gene matches: 4. The CDR3 sequence is 13 residues long. Germline values: CDR1 MNHNY, CDR2 SVGAGI (reference sequence). The CDR3 bases are TGTGCCAGCAGTTCTACAGGGGAACAGCCCCAGCATTTT. Its translation: CASSSTGEQPQHF.

The chain carries TRBV29-1 and TRBJ2-5; perhaps TRBD2 as D (5 bases). V shed 7 bases and J shed 4 bases, with 16 bases lying between them. Germline CDR1 and CDR2: SQVTM and ANQGSEA. This CDR3 has 13 amino acids. CDR3 nucleotide sequence: TGCAGCGGGACGACTCTAGCCGGAGAGACCCAGTACTTC. It encodes CSGTTLAGETQYF.

This chain uses TRBV7-8 with TRBJ1-6; perhaps TRBD1 as D (5 bases). V was shortened by 4 bases and J by 7 bases, with 14 bases between the two germline ends. The CDR3 spans 15 residues. Germline CDR1 and CDR2: SGHVS and FQNEAQ. The CDR3 loop reads CASSSTGRLNSPLHF. The CDR3, as DNA: TGTGCCAGCAGCTCTACGGGACGCCTGAATTCACCCCTCCACTTT.

CDR3 protein: CASSRSAWEPQHF. CDR3 in DNA: TGTGCCAGCAGCAGATCCGCCTGGGAGCCCCAGCATTTT. V gene TRBV7-8 combines with J gene TRBJ1-5; unclear D gene. Per germline, CDR1 SGHVS and CDR2 FQNEAQ. This CDR3 is built from 13 residues. V shed 5 bases and J shed 8 bases, with 13 bases lying between them. The full variable domain, with the rest looked up from reference TRBV7-8 and TRBJ1-5, is GAGVSQSPRYKVAKRGQDVALRCDPISGHVSLFWYQQALGQGPEFLTYFQNEAQLDKSGLPSDRFFAERPEGSVSTLKIQRTQQEDSAVYLCASSRSAWEPQHFGDGTRLSIL.

This clone was counted once. V gene TRBV19 combines with J gene TRBJ1-5; D ambiguous. The ends were cut back, 8 bases at V and 0 bases at J, with 5 bases in the middle. Germline loops: CDR1 LNHDA, CDR2 SQIVND (reference sequence). This CDR3 region has 12 residues. The CDR3 sequence: CASSISNQPQHF. CDR3 DNA sequence: TGTGCCAGTTCCATTAGCAATCAGCCCCAGCATTTT.

Concerning this clone itself: The sample has other DNA sequences that encode this CDR3 too. The rearrangement uses TRBV5-8 and TRBJ1-1; D perhaps matches TRBD1 (5 bases). V shed 0 bases and J shed 1 base, with 7 bases lying between them. This CDR3 contains 14 residues. Germline V gives CDR1 SGHTS, CDR2 YDEGEE. The CDR3, as DNA: TGTGCCAGCAGCTTGGGACAGCCGAACACTGAAGCTTTCTTT. Its protein product is CASSLGQPNTEAFF. The whole variable domain, remainder taken from reference TRBV5-8 and TRBJ1-1, is EAGVTQSPTHLIKTRGQQATLRCSPISGHTSVYWYQQALGLGLQFLLWYDEGEERNRGNFPPRFSGRQFPNYSSELNVNALELEDSALYLCASSLGQPNTEAFFGQGTRLTVV.

A single count supports this clone. The J gene is TRBJ1-1, the V gene TRBV6-2 or TRBV6-3; D unclear. The V gene lost 6 bases and the J gene lost 1 base, with 9 bases spanning the gap. This CDR3 region has 13 residues. CDR1 and CDR2 from the germline V gene are MNHEY and SVGEGT. The CDR3, as DNA: TGTGCCAGCAGCCATACAGAGAACACTGAAGCTTTCTTT. Translation gives CASSHTENTEAFF.

Only one count was recorded for this clone. The genes are TRBV2 and TRBJ1-1; D unclear. Germline lookup yields CDR1 SNHLY and CDR2 FYNNEI. The ends were cut back, 0 bases at V and 7 bases at J, with 6 bases in the middle. The CDR3 runs 12 residues. CDR3 loop: CASSEAAVEAFF. The CDR3 coding sequence is TGTGCCAGCAGTGAAGCAGCGGTTGAAGCTTTCTTT.

The CDR3 here is CASSFLSGTNTGELFF. In DNA, the CDR3 is TGCGCCAGCAGCTTTCTATCGGGGACGAACACCGGGGAGCTGTTTTTT. The chain uses TRBV5-1 and TRBJ2-2; D is possibly TRBD2 (5 bases). CDR1 and CDR2 from the germline V gene are SGHRS and YFSETQ. There are 16 residues in the CDR3. Trimming removed 2 bases at V and 0 bases at J, with 11 bases between.

The chain is built from TRBV6-5 and TRBJ1-4; TRBD1 matches at 7 bases. V trimming: 2 bases; J trimming: 8 bases; junction bases outside the gene matches: 8. This CDR3 region has 15 residues. The V gene's germline CDR1 is MNHEY and CDR2 SVGAGI. The CDR3 region is CASSYDQQGREKLFF. The DNA for the CDR3 is TGTGCCAGCAGTTACGATCAACAGGGGAGGGAAAAACTGTTTTTT.

V usage is TRBV6-1 and J usage is TRBJ1-5, with D perhaps matching TRBD1 (5 bases). Trimming took 2 bases from V and 7 from J, leaving 12 bases between them. This CDR3 spans 14 amino acids. The germline CDR1 and CDR2 sequences are MNHNS and SASEGT. The CDR3 here is CASSEYQGRQPQHF. The CDR3, as DNA: TGTGCCAGCAGTGAATATCAGGGTCGGCAGCCCCAGCATTTT.

V usage is TRBV28 and J usage is TRBJ1-5, with 7 bases fitting TRBD1. V lost 6 bases and J lost 3; bases outside the gene matches: 5. This CDR3 region has 14 residues. Germline V lookup: CDR1 MDHEN, CDR2 SYDVKM. DNA for the CDR3: TGTGCCAGCAGCCAGGGGGACTTCAATCAGCCCCAGCATTTT. Translated: CASSQGDFNQPQHF.

V usage is TRBV5-1 and J usage is TRBJ2-3; 11 bases fit TRBD1. This CDR3 has 16 residues. With V trimmed by 2 bases and J by 4 bases, 6 bases remained unmatched. The germline gives CDR1 SGHRS, CDR2 YFSETQ. The CDR3 DNA sequence: TGCGCCAGCAGCTTATCTGGACAGGGGGCCGCAGATACGCAGTATTTT. Its protein product is CASSLSGQGAADTQYF.

V is TRBV19 and J is TRBJ2-2; tentatively, D is TRBD1 or TRBD2 (5 bases each). V shed 7 bases and J shed 2 bases, with 14 bases lying between them. The CDR3 runs 15 residues. Per the germline V gene, CDR1 is LNHDA and CDR2 is SQIVND (reference sequence). CDR3 DNA: TGTGCCAGTATGGGGCGGGCAGTCAACACCGGGGAGCTGTTTTTT. It is translated as CASMGRAVNTGELFF.

This clone was picked up a small number of times. The genes are TRBV5-1 and TRBJ2-7; D is undetermined. V shed 0 bases and J shed 9 bases, with 22 bases lying between them. CDR3 size: 16 residues. Germline V CDR1 and CDR2: SGHRS, YFSETQ. This CDR3 is CASSLGGRAGNFGQYF. CDR3 nucleotide sequence: TGCGCCAGCAGCTTGGGAGGTAGGGCAGGTAATTTCGGGCAGTACTTC.

The V gene is TRBV19, the J gene TRBJ1-1; 7 nucleotides agree with TRBD1. Trimming took 8 bases from V and 0 from J; bases not matched to a gene: 3. Germline V lookup: CDR1 LNHDA, CDR2 SQIVND (reference sequence). The CDR3 spans 13 residues. DNA for the CDR3: TGTGCCAGTTGGGGACAGTTGAACACTGAAGCTTTCTTT. The encoded protein is CASWGQLNTEAFF.

This clone was seen only once. Germline is not matched at one junction end, which may reflect a read error. V usage is TRBV5-8 and J usage is TRBJ2-5; D unclear. The CDR3 has 17 residues. CDR1 and CDR2 from the germline V gene are SGHTS and YDEGEE. The CDR3 spells CASSSQTDLTPQGTQYF. In DNA form, the CDR3 reads TGTGCCAGCAGCTCCCAGACGGACCTTACCCCACAAGGGACCCAGTACTTC.

The rearrangement uses TRBV4-1 and TRBJ1-6; TRBD1 matches at 7 bases. The length of the CDR3 is 17 residues. Germline trimming cut 0 bases from V and 7 bases from J; bases unmatched to any gene: 9. Germline lookup yields CDR1 MGHRA and CDR2 YSYEKL. The CDR3 DNA reads as TGCGCCAGCAGCCAAGATTTCGGGACAGCCTTCAATTCACCCCTCCACTTT. This gives the protein CASSQDFGTAFNSPLHF.

The chain is built from TRBV27 and TRBJ2-7, with D possibly matching TRBD1 (5 bases). The CDR3 contains 14 residues. Trimming took 5 bases from V and 3 from J, leaving 14 bases between them. Germline V lookup: CDR1 MNHEY, CDR2 SMNVEV (reference sequence). The CDR3 nucleotides read TGTGCCAGCAGTCCAACAGGTTCCCTCTACGAGCAGTACTTC. It specifies CASSPTGSLYEQYF.

This chain joins TRBV7-8 and TRBJ2-2; 7 bases are a match to TRBD1. After removal of 0 bases from V and 2 bases from J, the junction contained 6 bases not matched to a gene. Germline V gene sequence: CDR1 SGHVS, CDR2 FQNEAQ. The CDR3 is 17 amino acids. CDR3 in DNA: TGTGCCAGCAGCTTAGCAGGGGGCTCGGTTAACACCGGGGAGCTGTTTTTT. It is translated as CASSLAGGSVNTGELFF.

The rearrangement joins TRBV7-8 to TRBJ2-5, with D possibly TRBD2 on 5 matching bases. Trimming removed 5 bases from V and 0 bases from J, with 16 bases in between. Germline assignment: CDR1 SGHVS and CDR2 FQNEAQ. The CDR3 runs to 16 residues. In DNA form, the CDR3 reads TGTGCCAGCAGCCTGACCTTCTGGGAGTACCAAGAGACCCAGTACTTC. It encodes CASSLTFWEYQETQYF. Drawing the rest from reference TRBV7-8 and TRBJ2-5, the complete variable domain is GAGVSQSPRYKVAKRGQDVALRCDPISGHVSLFWYQQALGQGPEFLTYFQNEAQLDKSGLPSDRFFAERPEGSVSTLKIQRTQQEDSAVYLCASSLTFWEYQETQYFGPGTRLLVL.

The genes are TRBV30 and TRBJ1-4, with 9 bases aligning to TRBD1. J was trimmed by 8 bases and V by 1 base; bases with no gene match: 8. The CDR3 is 15 residues long. Germline loops: CDR1 GTSNPN, CDR2 SVGIG (reference sequence). The CDR3 is CAWSGPGTGREKLFF. The CDR3 DNA is TGTGCCTGGAGTGGGCCGGGGACAGGGCGAGAAAAACTGTTTTTT. Drawing the rest from reference TRBV30 and TRBJ1-4, the complete variable domain is SQTIHQWPATLVQPVGSPLSLECTVEGTSNPNLYWYRQAAGRGLQLLFYSVGIGQISSEVPQNLSASRPQDRQFILSSKKLLLSDSGFYLCAWSGPGTGREKLFFGSGTQLSVL.

This clone turned up a few times. The CDR3 protein is CASSQDPPGTGRSGELFF. The CDR3 coding sequence is TGCGCCAGCAGCCAAGATCCGCCCGGGACAGGGCGGTCCGGGGAGCTGTTTTTT. The chain carries TRBV4-1 and TRBJ2-2; 9 bases match TRBD1. This CDR3 spans 18 amino acids. With V trimmed by 0 bases and J by 6 bases, 11 bases remained unmatched. CDR1 is MGHRA and CDR2 is YSYEKL in the germline V gene.